Listed here is a single T cell receptor (beta chain). This sample stems from a study of cytomegalovirus exposure and HLA in healthy donors. Primers included in the PCR were 60 Vbeta and 13 Jbeta primers. Data came from immunoSEQ multiplex PCR; TCRdb stores just in-frame clones and leaves some out. Of 150,000 to 200,000 clones listed, roughly 80% are singletons. Germline CDR1 SGHAT, CDR2 FQNNGV. CDR3 length equals 14 residues. Trimming took 5 bases from V and 7 from J, leaving 17 bases between them. This sequence originates from a man aged 50 to 59 in good health and CMV-seronegative. Sequenced sample: PBMCs. The rearrangement joins TRBV11-2 to TRBJ1-2; D is uncertain. The CDR3 is CASSREVRGFGYTF. CDR3 nucleotide sequence: TGTGCCAGCAGCCGAGAAGTCCGGGGATTTGGCTACACCTTC.